The present T cell receptor beta chain was sequenced within a study of blood T cell repertoires in COVID-19. Background on the study: COVID-19 samples collected from the United States, Italy and Spain covered acute and convalescent phases.

Recovered participants had two consecutive negative NP/OP PCR tests, healthcare professional clearance, or symptom resolution. Some clones are missing from TCRdb's copy, which holds only in-frame ones; the method was immunoSEQ multiplex PCR. The data hold around 300,000 clones, with about 93% observed a single time. The CDR3 is 14 residues long. V gave up 3 bases and J gave up 5 bases, with 13 bases separating them. The V gene's germline CDR1 is SGHTA and CDR2 FQGNSA. This receptor was taken from a woman aged 30 to 39 who had recovered from COVID-19. Sequencing was carried out using PBMCs or T cells enriched from blood (not recorded which). This chain uses TRBV7-2 with TRBJ2-5; a weak D match, TRBD2 (6 bases). This CDR3 reads CASSFFGREETQYF. As DNA, the CDR3 is TGTGCCAGCAGCTTTTTCGGCCGGGAGGAGACCCAGTACTTC. Complete variable domain (other parts from reference TRBV7-2 and TRBJ2-5): GAGVSQSPSNKVTEKGKDVELRCDPISGHTALYWYRQSLGQGLEFLIYFQGNSAPDKSGLPSDRFSAERTGGSVSTLTIQRTQQEDSAVYLCASSFFGREETQYFGPGTRLLVL.